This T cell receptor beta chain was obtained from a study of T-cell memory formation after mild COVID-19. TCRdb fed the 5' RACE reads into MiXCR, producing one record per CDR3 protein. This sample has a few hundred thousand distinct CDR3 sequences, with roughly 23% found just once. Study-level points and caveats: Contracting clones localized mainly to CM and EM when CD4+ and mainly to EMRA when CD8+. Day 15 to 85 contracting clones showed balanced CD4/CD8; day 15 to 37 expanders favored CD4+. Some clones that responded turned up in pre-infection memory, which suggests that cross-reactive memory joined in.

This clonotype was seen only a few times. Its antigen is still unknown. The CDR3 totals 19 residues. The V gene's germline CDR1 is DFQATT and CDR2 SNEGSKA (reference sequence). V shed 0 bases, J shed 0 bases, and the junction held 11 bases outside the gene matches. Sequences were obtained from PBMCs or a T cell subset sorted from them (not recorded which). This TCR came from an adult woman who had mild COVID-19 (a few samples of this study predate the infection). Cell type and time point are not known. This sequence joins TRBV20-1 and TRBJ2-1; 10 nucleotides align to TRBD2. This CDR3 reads CSARDTGTSDSRSYNEQFF. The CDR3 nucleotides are TGCAGTGCTAGAGATACCGGGACTAGCGACTCCCGCTCCTACAATGAGCAGTTCTTC.